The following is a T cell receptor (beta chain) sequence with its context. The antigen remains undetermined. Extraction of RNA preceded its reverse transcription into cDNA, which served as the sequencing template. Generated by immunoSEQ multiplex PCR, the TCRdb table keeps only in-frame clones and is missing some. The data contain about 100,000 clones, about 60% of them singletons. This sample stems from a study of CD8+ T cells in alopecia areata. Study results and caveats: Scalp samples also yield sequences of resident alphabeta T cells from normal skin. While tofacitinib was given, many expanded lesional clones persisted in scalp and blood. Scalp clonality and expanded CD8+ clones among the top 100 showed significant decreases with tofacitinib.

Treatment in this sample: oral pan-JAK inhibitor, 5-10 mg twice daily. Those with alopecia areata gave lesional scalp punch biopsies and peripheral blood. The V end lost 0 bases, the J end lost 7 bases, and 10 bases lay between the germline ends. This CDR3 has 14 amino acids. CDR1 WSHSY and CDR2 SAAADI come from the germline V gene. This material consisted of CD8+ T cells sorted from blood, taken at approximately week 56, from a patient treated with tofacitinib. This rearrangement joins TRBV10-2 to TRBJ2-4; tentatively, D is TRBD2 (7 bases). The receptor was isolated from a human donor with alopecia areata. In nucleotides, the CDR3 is TGCGCCAGCAGTGAGTCGGGGGGGCACAACATTCAGTACTTC. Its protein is CASSESGGHNIQYF.